The 30 T cell receptor beta chains reported below all come from one sample, sequenced in a study of cytomegalovirus exposure and HLA in healthy donors. Here immunoSEQ multiplex PCR was the method, and the copy in TCRdb shows in-frame clones only, minus some. Of a few hundred thousand clones listed, over 75% are singletons. What was sequenced was PBMCs. The receptors originated from a man aged 25-45 years in good health and CMV-seronegative.

The rearrangement links TRBV7-9 to TRBJ1-2; 9 positions match TRBD1. The CDR3 covers 15 residues. Germline CDR1 is SEHNR and CDR2 is FQNEAQ (reference sequence). With V trimmed by 6 bases and J by 4 bases, 9 bases remained unmatched. CDR3 DNA: TGTGCCAGCAGAAACCCGGGACAGGGATCCTATGGCTACACCTTC. Translated, it gives CASRNPGQGSYGYTF.

The CDR3: CATSRVTGQYNEQFF. The CDR3 region has the DNA TGTGCCACCAGCAGAGTTACGGGACAATACAATGAGCAGTTCTTC. The chain links TRBV15 to TRBJ2-1; D possibly corresponds to TRBD1 (6 bases). This CDR3 comprises 15 residues. Trimming cost V 1 base and J 4 bases, with 11 bases left between them. Germline-derived CDR1 and CDR2 are LNHNV and YYDKDF (reference sequence).

The rearrangement links TRBV9 to TRBJ2-5; D is uncertain. Trimming shortened V by 2 bases and J by 2 bases, and 7 bases separated the two germline ends. This CDR3 contains 13 residues. The V gene's germline CDR1 is SGDLS and CDR2 YYNGEE. This chain's CDR3 is CASSVDSQETQYF. CDR3 in DNA: TGTGCCAGCAGCGTCGACTCACAAGAGACCCAGTACTTC.

This chain links TRBV27 with TRBJ2-2, with a tentative D call TRBD2 (5 bases). The germline V gene encodes CDR1 MNHEY and CDR2 SMNVEV (reference sequence). Between the trimmed V and J ends, which lost 5 bases and 5 bases, there was a span of 12 bases. The CDR3 consists of 14 residues. The DNA for the CDR3 is TGTGCCAGCAGTCTCTCCGGAGGAACCGGGGAGCTGTTTTTT. Translating gives CASSLSGGTGELFF.

In its sample, this clone was seen a few times. This sequence joins TRBV30 and TRBJ2-2; D gene ambiguous. CDR1 is GTSNPN and CDR2 is SVGIG in the germline V gene (reference sequence). This CDR3 has 14 amino acids. Trimming shortened V by 1 base and J by 3 bases, and 9 bases separated the two germline ends. The CDR3 reads CAWSAIVHTGELFF. The DNA of the CDR3 is TGTGCCTGGAGTGCGATAGTTCACACCGGGGAGCTGTTTTTT.

The DNA of the CDR3 is TGTGCCAGTAGTATCGGGGGCTACACCTTC. As protein: CASSIGGYTF. V is TRBV19 and J is TRBJ1-2; D is ambiguous. Germline lookup yields CDR1 LNHDA and CDR2 SQIVND (reference sequence). CDR3 length: 10 residues. The V end lost 3 bases, the J end lost 8 bases, and 4 bases lay between the germline ends.

The chain links TRBV2 to TRBJ1-6; D ambiguous. Germline CDR1 is SNHLY and CDR2 is FYNNEI. V was cut by 2 bases and J by 3 bases, with 8 bases left in between. The CDR3 consists of 15 residues. As DNA, the CDR3 is TGTGCCAGCAGTGAATTAAACAGCTATAATTCACCCCTCCACTTT. Protein product: CASSELNSYNSPLHF.

This clone was detected only once. The chain links TRBV5-1 to TRBJ2-1; D remains unclear. V shed 0 bases and J shed 5 bases, with 12 bases lying between them. The CDR3 is 15 amino acids. The germline V gene encodes CDR1 SGHRS and CDR2 YFSETQ. This CDR3 reads CASSLVGGQDNEQFF. The CDR3, as DNA: TGCGCCAGCAGCTTGGTTGGTGGCCAAGACAATGAGCAGTTCTTC.

The chain joins TRBV11-2 to TRBJ1-2; TRBD1 is a possible D gene (5 bases). This CDR3 has 14 residues. Germline V gene lookup returns CDR1 SGHAT and CDR2 FQNNGV. V gave up 5 bases and J gave up 2 bases, with 12 bases separating them. The chain's CDR3 is CASSRGDYNYGYTF. For the CDR3, the DNA is TGTGCCAGCAGCCGGGGGGATTACAACTATGGCTACACCTTC. Using reference TRBV11-2 and TRBJ1-2 for the parts outside the CDR3, the full variable domain is EAGVAQSPRYKIIEKRQSVAFWCNPISGHATLYWYQQILGQGPKLLIQFQNNGVVDDSQLPKDRFSAERLKGVDSTLKIQPAKLEDSAVYLCASSRGDYNYGYTFGSGTRLTVV.

V is TRBV6-1 and J is TRBJ2-6; possibly TRBD1 for D (6 bases). This CDR3 region has 14 residues. Between the trimmed V and J ends, which lost 6 bases and 4 bases, there was a span of 10 bases. Per the germline V gene, CDR1 is MNHNS and CDR2 is SASEGT. This CDR3 reads CASRSGTGANVLTF. The CDR3, as DNA: TGTGCCAGCAGGTCCGGGACAGGGGCCAACGTCCTGACTTTC.

The V and J genes are TRBV11-1 and TRBJ2-1, with TRBD1 matching 9 bases. Germline-derived CDR1 and CDR2 are SGHAT and FQDESV (reference sequence). The CDR3 totals 13 residues. Trimming at V came to 4 bases and at J to 7 bases, leaving 2 bases not matched to a gene. CDR3 sequence: CASSSGTGNEQFF. As DNA, the CDR3 is TGTGCCAGCAGCTCCGGGACAGGGAATGAGCAGTTCTTC.

The CDR3, as DNA: TGTGCCAGAGCCGATATTCACGGGCGGGGGGGAGGTCCAGATACGCAGTATTTT. It is translated as CARADIHGRGGGPDTQYF. The chain carries TRBV2 and TRBJ2-3; the match to TRBD2 covers 9 bases. Unmatched junction bases numbered 20, after V lost 9 bases and J lost 4 bases. The germline V gene has CDR1 SNHLY and CDR2 FYNNEI. This CDR3 region has 18 residues.

This chain joins TRBV29-1 and TRBJ2-7; D may be TRBD1 (5 bases). The V gene's germline CDR1 is SQVTM and CDR2 ANQGSEA. Between the trimmed V and J ends, which lost 5 bases and 0 bases, there was a span of 8 bases. The CDR3 has 12 residues. CDR3 amino acids: CSVLQGSYEQYF. CDR3 nucleotides: TGCAGCGTTCTGCAGGGCTCCTACGAGCAGTACTTC.

This rearrangement joins TRBV7-9 to TRBJ2-2; tentatively, D is TRBD1 (5 bases). The CDR3 runs 18 residues. The ends were cut back, 5 bases at V and 0 bases at J, with 19 bases in the middle. Per germline, CDR1 SEHNR and CDR2 FQNEAQ (reference sequence). The CDR3 DNA is TGTGCCAGCAGCCCTACGGCCCCCAGGGCTGCGAACACCGGGGAGCTGTTTTTT. Translated: CASSPTAPRAANTGELFF.

This rearrangement joins TRBV4-3 to TRBJ2-5; D might be TRBD1 (5 bases). The CDR3 runs to 13 residues. Trimming shortened V by 2 bases and J by 5 bases, and 9 bases separated the two germline ends. CDR1 is LGHNA, CDR2 YSLEER, per germline. CDR3 DNA sequence: TGCGCCAGCAGCCAAATAGGGGATGAGACCCAGTACTTC. Translation gives CASSQIGDETQYF.

The chain is built from TRBV7-2 and TRBJ2-5; 8 nucleotides agree with TRBD1. This CDR3 is 16 amino acids long. Germline V lookup: CDR1 SGHTA, CDR2 FQGNSA. J was trimmed by 0 bases and V by 2 bases; bases with no gene match: 5. CDR3 coding DNA: TGTGCCAGCAGCTTAACAGGGGGAAGGTACCAAGAGACCCAGTACTTC. This translates into CASSLTGGRYQETQYF.

J is TRBJ1-2 and V is TRBV5-6; TRBD1 is a possible D gene (6 bases). Trimming removed 5 bases at V and 8 bases at J, with 19 bases between. The germline V gene encodes CDR1 SGHDT and CDR2 YYEEEE. The CDR3 totals 14 residues. The CDR3 nucleotides read TGTGCCAGCAGACTCAGGGGCGCTTCTTCGGGCTACACCTTC. It specifies CASRLRGASSGYTF. Variable domain in full (rest from reference TRBV5-6 and TRBJ1-2): DAGVTQSPTHLIKTRGQQVTLRCSPKSGHDTVSWYQQALGQGPQFIFQYYEEEERQRGNFPDRFSGHQFPNYSSELNVNALLLGDSALYLCASRLRGASSGYTFGSGTRLTVV.

This chain links TRBV5-1 with TRBJ2-3; TRBD1 matches 9 bases. CDR3 length equals 14 residues. Germline values: CDR1 SGHRS, CDR2 YFSETQ. Trimming cost V 5 bases and J 4 bases; bases outside gene matches: 5. The CDR3 nucleotides are TGCGCCAGCAGGGGGGGACAGGGCCCAGATACGCAGTATTTT. It yields the protein CASRGGQGPDTQYF.

The J gene is TRBJ1-5, the V gene TRBV30, with D possibly TRBD1 on 5 matching bases. Per germline, CDR1 GTSNPN and CDR2 SVGIG (reference sequence). This CDR3 has 15 residues. V lost 4 bases and J 6 bases, leaving 19 bases between the germline ends. As DNA, the CDR3 is TGTGCCTGGACCCTCCCCGGGGTGGGGGGTCAGCCCCAGCATTTT. Encoded protein: CAWTLPGVGGQPQHF.

The chain recombines TRBV7-8 with TRBJ2-7; D is perhaps TRBD1 (6 bases). There are 15 residues in the CDR3. V lost 0 bases to trimming and J lost 5 bases, with 14 bases between them. The germline V gene has CDR1 SGHVS and CDR2 FQNEAQ. CDR3 sequence reads: CASSLAGAGRDEQYF. CDR3 DNA sequence: TGTGCCAGCAGCTTAGCGGGGGCAGGGCGGGACGAGCAGTACTTC.

The chain uses TRBV23-1 and TRBJ1-1, with D perhaps TRBD1 (6 bases). TRBV23-1 is treated as an ORF (open reading frame) with a function not yet certain. The CDR3 consists of 12 residues. Deletions cut 6 bases from V and 5 bases from J, with 10 bases between. The CDR3 DNA is TGCGCCAGCAGAAGAGGGGGTACTGAAGCTTTCTTT. This encodes CASRRGGTEAFF.

CDR3 coding DNA: TGCGCCAGCAGCCAAGATATCGGCAGGGGGGAAAATGAGCAGTTCTTC. Residues: CASSQDIGRGENEQFF. The V and J genes are TRBV4-3 and TRBJ2-1; perhaps TRBD1 as D (7 bases). The CDR3 spans 16 residues. Germline V gene data show CDR1 as LGHNA and CDR2 as YSLEER. V was pared by 0 bases and J by 7 bases, with 16 bases between.

The chain couples TRBV30 to TRBJ1-3; perhaps TRBD1 as D (6 bases). The germline V gene has CDR1 GTSNPN and CDR2 SVGIG (reference sequence). V lost 2 bases and J 3 bases, leaving 23 bases between the germline ends. The CDR3 contains 18 residues. The CDR3 loop reads CAWSNHPSTGIYGNTIYF. The CDR3, as DNA: TGTGCCTGGAGTAACCATCCTTCTACAGGGATATATGGAAACACCATATATTTT.

The rearrangement uses TRBV30 and TRBJ2-2, with D perhaps TRBD1 (6 bases). Trimming pared 4 bases from V and 1 base from J, leaving 13 bases between. This CDR3 contains 15 residues. Germline-derived CDR1 and CDR2 are GTSNPN and SVGIG (reference sequence). CDR3 amino acids: CAWTQQGLNTGELFF. The DNA of the CDR3 is TGTGCCTGGACACAACAGGGCCTGAACACCGGGGAGCTGTTTTTT.

This clone showed up just a few times. The rearrangement uses TRBV30 and TRBJ2-2, with 9 bases lining up with TRBD1. After removal of 4 bases from V and 1 base from J, the junction contained 4 bases not matched to a gene. The CDR3 consists of 15 residues. Germline V gene sequence: CDR1 GTSNPN, CDR2 SVGIG (reference sequence). The CDR3 coding sequence is TGTGCCTGGACCAGGGGACAGGGGAACACCGGGGAGCTGTTTTTT. The encoded protein is CAWTRGQGNTGELFF.

The genes are TRBV25-1 and TRBJ1-1; D not resolved. Germline values: CDR1 MGHDK, CDR2 SYGVNS. The V and J ends lost 3 bases and 0 bases respectively, with 5 bases between them. This CDR3 has 13 amino acids. The CDR3 region is CASSEPVNTEAFF. The CDR3 DNA reads as TGTGCCAGCAGTGAGCCAGTGAACACTGAAGCTTTCTTT.

V gene TRBV6-5 combines with J gene TRBJ1-4, with D possibly matching TRBD1 (6 bases). Germline V gene lookup returns CDR1 MNHEY and CDR2 SVGAGI. This CDR3 is 12 amino acids long. V was shortened by 0 bases and J by 10 bases, with 6 bases between the two germline ends. The DNA for the CDR3 is TGTGCCAGCAGTTACTCAGGGGGAAAACTGTTTTTT. Its translation is CASSYSGGKLFF.

This clone was seen a single time. The J gene is TRBJ1-5, the V gene TRBV7-2, with a weak D call TRBD1 (5 bases). Germline V lookup: CDR1 SGHTA, CDR2 FQGNSA. The V gene lost 0 bases and the J gene lost 1 base, with 7 bases spanning the gap. This CDR3 comprises 15 residues. The CDR3, as DNA: TGTGCCAGCAGCTTAGCCGGACAAAGCAATCAGCCCCAGCATTTT. It specifies CASSLAGQSNQPQHF.

This chain joins TRBV29-1 and TRBJ1-1; the D is unclear. V dropped 6 bases and J dropped 4 bases, with 15 bases sitting between them. The CDR3 runs to 13 residues. Per germline, CDR1 SQVTM and CDR2 ANQGSEA. The CDR3 loop is CSVEPPGSTEAFF. The DNA of the CDR3 is TGCAGCGTCGAACCTCCGGGGAGCACTGAAGCTTTCTTT.

This clone was observed a single time. This rearrangement joins TRBV25-1 to TRBJ1-5; 7 bases map to TRBD1. The V gene's germline CDR1 is MGHDK and CDR2 SYGVNS. Germline trimming cut 6 bases from V and 5 bases from J; bases unmatched to any gene: 7. The CDR3 covers 14 residues. This CDR3 is CASRQQGIDQPQHF. CDR3 nucleotide sequence: TGTGCCAGCAGACAACAGGGGATTGATCAGCCCCAGCATTTT.